The 31 T cell receptor beta chains listed next were all sequenced from one sample in a study of cytomegalovirus exposure and HLA in healthy donors. Use of 60 Vbeta and 13 Jbeta primers characterized the PCR. Only in-frame clones appear in the TCRdb table, and some are missing; sequencing was by immunoSEQ multiplex PCR. The table records 97,000 or so clones, roughly 60% of them present only once. Material: PBMCs. These receptors originate from a human donor in good health.

This clone has a handful of counts. The chain uses TRBV5-4 and TRBJ2-3, with TRBD1 as a possible D gene (6 bases). Trimming cost V 0 bases and J 8 bases, with 16 bases left between them. This CDR3 spans 15 amino acids. Per germline, CDR1 SGHNT and CDR2 YYREEE (reference sequence). This CDR3 is CASSLEGRGFGTQYF. CDR3 nucleotide sequence: TGTGCCAGCAGCTTGGAGGGCAGGGGATTTGGTACGCAGTATTTT. The full variable domain, its missing parts supplied by reference TRBV5-4 and TRBJ2-3, is ETGVTQSPTHLIKTRGQQVTLRCSSQSGHNTVSWYQQALGQGPQFIFQYYREEENGRGNFPPRFSGLQFPNYSSELNVNALELDDSALYLCASSLEGRGFGTQYFGPGTRLTVL.

The rearrangement uses TRBV6-5 and TRBJ2-1; D is perhaps TRBD1 (5 bases). Per the germline V gene, CDR1 is MNHEY and CDR2 is SVGAGI. Between the trimmed V and J ends, which lost 2 bases and 5 bases, there was a span of 13 bases. The CDR3 spans 15 residues. The CDR3 here is CASSYTVTVNNEQFF. CDR3 nucleotides: TGTGCCAGCAGTTACACCGTGACAGTGAACAATGAGCAGTTCTTC.

The table lists this clone with a few counts. J is TRBJ2-3 and V is TRBV9; D is unresolved. This CDR3 is 16 amino acids long. V shed 1 base and J shed 3 bases, with 15 bases lying between them. Germline CDR1 is SGDLS and CDR2 is YYNGEE. The CDR3 DNA sequence: TGTGCCAGCAGCGTAAGAGCGTTATTCGGGACAGATACGCAGTATTTT. Translated, it gives CASSVRALFGTDTQYF.

The table lists this clone with a few counts. The rearrangement joins TRBV7-9 to TRBJ2-7, with D maybe TRBD1 (6 bases). CDR1 and CDR2 from the germline V gene are SEHNR and FQNEAQ (reference sequence). Trimming cost V 3 bases and J 1 base, with 10 bases left between them. This CDR3 has 14 amino acids. The CDR3 DNA reads TGTGCCAGCAGCTTCGGGACACCATCCTACGAGCAGTACTTC. Translated, it gives CASSFGTPSYEQYF.

The chain joins TRBV5-5 to TRBJ1-2; D perhaps matches TRBD1 (6 bases). The CDR3 is made up of 12 amino acids. Trimming removed 0 bases from V and 6 bases from J, with 6 bases in between. The V gene's germline CDR1 is SGHKS and CDR2 YYEKEE (reference sequence). CDR3 nucleotides: TGTGCCAGCAGCTTGGACAGGGATGGCTACACCTTC. Translation: CASSLDRDGYTF.

The chain is built from TRBV4-1 and TRBJ1-1; D may be TRBD1 (5 bases). V lost 3 bases and J lost 4, with 12 bases in between. The V gene's germline CDR1 is MGHRA and CDR2 YSYEKL. The CDR3 contains 14 residues. The CDR3 DNA is TGCGCCAGCAGCCATCCAGGCGGGGGCACTGAAGCTTTCTTT. Protein: CASSHPGGGTEAFF.

This clone was seen more than once but under ten times. The rearrangement joins TRBV29-1 to TRBJ1-1; D is perhaps TRBD1 (5 bases). Trimming pared 1 base from V and 6 bases from J, leaving 12 bases between. This CDR3 contains 13 residues. In germline, CDR1 is SQVTM, CDR2 ANQGSEA. CDR3 in DNA: TGCAGCGTTGAAGGGGGCCCTGGGGCTGAAGCTTTCTTT. It is translated as CSVEGGPGAEAFF.

The CDR3: CASSEYNGDEQFF. CDR3 nucleotides: TGTGCCAGCAGTGAATATAACGGTGATGAGCAGTTCTTC. V is TRBV25-1 and J is TRBJ2-1; the D is unclear. The CDR3 consists of 13 residues. The V and J ends lost 0 bases and 8 bases respectively, with 8 bases between them. Looked up from germline, CDR1 is MGHDK and CDR2 is SYGVNS. Full variable domain (missing parts from reference TRBV25-1 and TRBJ2-1): EADIYQTPRYLVIGTGKKITLECSQTMGHDKMYWYQQDPGMELHLIHYSYGVNSTEKGDLSSESTVSRIRTEHFPLTLESARPSHTSQYLCASSEYNGDEQFFGPGTRLTVL.

The gene calls are TRBV29-1 and TRBJ1-2; 7 bases fit TRBD1. The CDR3 is made up of 13 amino acids. Losses at the gene ends were 6 bases for V and 2 bases for J; bases not matched to a gene: 6. The V gene's germline CDR1 is SQVTM and CDR2 ANQGSEA. The CDR3 reads CSVWDSLNYGYTF. The DNA for the CDR3 is TGCAGCGTCTGGGACAGCTTAAACTATGGCTACACCTTC.

This clone has just a few counts. The J gene is TRBJ2-3, the V gene TRBV6-5, with D perhaps TRBD1 (5 bases). The CDR3 is 16 amino acids. Germline V gene sequence: CDR1 MNHEY, CDR2 SVGAGI. The V end lost 0 bases, the J end lost 2 bases, and 12 bases lay between the germline ends. CDR3 DNA sequence: TGTGCCAGCAGTTACTCTTCCCCAGGGCTCACAGATACGCAGTATTTT. It yields the protein CASSYSSPGLTDTQYF.

In this sample, this clone turned up once. As DNA, the CDR3 is TGTGCCAGTAGCCCAGACAGGGGAGTAGGAGAGACCCAGTACTTC. Encoded protein: CASSPDRGVGETQYF. The chain carries TRBV19 and TRBJ2-5; TRBD1 aligns across 8 bases. CDR1 and CDR2 (germline): LNHDA, SQIVND (reference sequence). J gave up 4 bases and V 6 bases, and 10 bases lay outside the gene matches. This CDR3 comprises 15 residues.

The rearrangement joins TRBV5-6 to TRBJ2-1, with D perhaps TRBD2 (6 bases). The CDR3 consists of 15 residues. The V gene's germline CDR1 is SGHDT and CDR2 YYEEEE. V lost 0 bases and J 7 bases, leaving 14 bases between the germline ends. The CDR3 DNA sequence: TGTGCCAGCAGCTTGGCGAGGGAGGAAGCGAATGAGCAGTTCTTC. The encoded protein is CASSLAREEANEQFF. The whole variable domain, filled in from reference TRBV5-6 and TRBJ2-1, reads DAGVTQSPTHLIKTRGQQVTLRCSPKSGHDTVSWYQQALGQGPQFIFQYYEEEERQRGNFPDRFSGHQFPNYSSELNVNALLLGDSALYLCASSLAREEANEQFFGPGTRLTVL.

The rearrangement joins TRBV21-1 to TRBJ2-7; TRBD1, as called in the table, went unchecked against the DNA. TRBV21-1 is an annotated pseudogene. The CDR3 has 19 residues. The CDR3 nucleotides are TGTGCCAGCAGCTTTTCCTCGGGACAGTGGAACCCGAGCTCCCACGAGCAGTACTTC. Translation gives CASSFSSGQWNPSSHEQYF.

The chain carries TRBV18 and TRBJ1-5; TRBD1 matches 7 bases. Trimming cost V 3 bases and J 0 bases; bases outside gene matches: 8. The CDR3 has 17 residues. Germline lookup yields CDR1 KGHSH and CDR2 LQKENI. The CDR3 here is CASSPHRGNYSNQPQHF. Here the CDR3 DNA reads TGTGCCAGCTCACCTCACAGGGGTAACTATAGCAATCAGCCCCAGCATTTT.

This clone was seen a few times. This rearrangement joins TRBV29-1 to TRBJ2-1, with D perhaps TRBD2 (5 bases). The CDR3 runs 11 residues. V was clipped by 7 bases and J by 7 bases, with 11 bases between them. Germline V gene data show CDR1 as SQVTM and CDR2 as ANQGSEA. CDR3 DNA: TGCAGCGGAGCGGTTGGGAATGAGCAGTTCTTC. Protein: CSGAVGNEQFF.

The genes are TRBV7-9 and TRBJ1-4; 8 bases align to TRBD1. The V gene's germline CDR1 is SEHNR and CDR2 FQNEAQ (reference sequence). V dropped 4 bases and J dropped 10; count of bases not matched to a gene: 5. The CDR3 extends over 13 amino acids. The CDR3 region is CASSSRDRIKLFF. The CDR3 DNA reads TGTGCCAGCAGCTCCCGGGACAGGATAAAACTGTTTTTT.

The chain has TRBV5-4 and TRBJ2-3; the match to TRBD2 covers 8 bases. The ends lost 2 bases at V and 0 bases at J; junction bases unmatched: 5. The germline V gene encodes CDR1 SGHNT and CDR2 YYREEE (reference sequence). CDR3 size: 16 residues. CDR3 sequence (DNA): TGTGCCAGCAGCTTTGGACTAGCCGCTAGCACAGATACGCAGTATTTT. This translates into CASSFGLAASTDTQYF.

The chain carries TRBV5-1 and TRBJ2-5; 9 nucleotides align to TRBD1. This CDR3 comprises 13 residues. Germline V lookup: CDR1 SGHRS, CDR2 YFSETQ. The V gene end was trimmed by 6 bases and the J gene end by 3 bases; junction bases not matched to a gene: 3. The CDR3 reads CASKDRGEETQYF. The CDR3 nucleotides read TGCGCCAGCAAAGACAGGGGGGAAGAGACCCAGTACTTC.

V is TRBV11-2 and J is TRBJ1-2; 7 bases align to TRBD1. Germline CDR1 and CDR2: SGHAT and FQNNGV. The V and J ends lost 1 base and 4 bases, in that order; junction bases with no gene match: 0. This CDR3 is 13 amino acids long. The CDR3 region has the DNA TGTGCCAGCAGCTTAGGGGACAGCTATGGCTACACCTTC. Protein product: CASSLGDSYGYTF.

The J gene is TRBJ2-7, the V gene TRBV29-1; tentatively, D is TRBD2 (5 bases). The CDR3 consists of 14 residues. CDR1 is SQVTM and CDR2 is ANQGSEA in the germline V gene. V was clipped by 2 bases and J by 2 bases, with 13 bases between them. In DNA, the CDR3 is TGCAGCGTTGAATCTGGGAGACCAACCTACGAGCAGTACTTC. Translating it yields CSVESGRPTYEQYF.

The V and J genes are TRBV28 and TRBJ2-1, with TRBD2 as a possible D gene (6 bases). Between the trimmed V and J ends, which lost 2 bases and 9 bases, there was a span of 11 bases. Germline-derived CDR1 and CDR2 are MDHEN and SYDVKM. The CDR3 has 13 residues. CDR3 region: CASSLAGRPEQFF. CDR3 DNA: TGTGCCAGCAGTTTAGCGGGAAGGCCTGAGCAGTTCTTC.

The chain joins TRBV7-2 to TRBJ1-1, with D maybe TRBD1 (6 bases). Germline V gene data show CDR1 as SGHTA and CDR2 as FQGNSA. The V gene lost 5 bases and the J gene lost 1 base, with 11 bases spanning the gap. The CDR3 has 14 residues. This CDR3 reads CASSAGAGNTEAFF. The CDR3 DNA sequence: TGTGCCAGCAGCGCGGGGGCCGGGAACACTGAAGCTTTCTTT.

This chain joins TRBV10-3 and TRBJ2-1; possibly TRBD1 for D (6 bases). Looked up from germline, CDR1 is ENHRY and CDR2 is SYGVKD. This CDR3 is 11 amino acids long. V shed 9 bases and J shed 8 bases, with 11 bases lying between them. The CDR3 spells CAIRGFDEQFF. As DNA, the CDR3 is TGTGCCATAAGGGGGTTCGATGAGCAGTTCTTC.

The chain combines TRBV25-1 with TRBJ2-3, with D possibly being TRBD1 (6 bases). Germline V lookup: CDR1 MGHDK, CDR2 SYGVNS. The V end was cut by 3 bases, the J end by 5 bases, with 18 bases between. The CDR3 loop spans 16 amino acids. CDR3 protein: CASSDPGEGHRDTQYF. The DNA of the CDR3 is TGTGCCAGCAGTGACCCAGGTGAGGGACATCGAGATACGCAGTATTTT. The whole variable domain, filled in from reference TRBV25-1 and TRBJ2-3, reads EADIYQTPRYLVIGTGKKITLECSQTMGHDKMYWYQQDPGMELHLIHYSYGVNSTEKGDLSSESTVSRIRTEHFPLTLESARPSHTSQYLCASSDPGEGHRDTQYFGPGTRLTVL.

In this sample, this clone turned up a few times. This sequence joins TRBV10-2 and TRBJ2-5; 14 bases align to TRBD2. The end of the DNA is better explained by TRBJ2-7, so the J call may be wrong. The CDR3 contains 18 residues. CDR1 and CDR2 (germline): WSHSY, SAAADI. This CDR3 is CASSESEMGLAGDGEQYF. CDR3 bases: TGCGCCAGCAGTGAGTCCGAAATGGGACTAGCGGGAGATGGCGAGCAGTACTTC.

The V and J genes are TRBV4-1 and TRBJ2-1; the D gene is possibly TRBD2 (6 bases). Trimming pared 1 base from V and 4 bases from J, leaving 11 bases between. Germline V gene sequence: CDR1 MGHRA, CDR2 YSYEKL. The CDR3 totals 15 residues. The CDR3 region is CASSQGRATYNEQFF. DNA of the CDR3: TGCGCCAGCAGCCAAGGGAGGGCCACTTACAATGAGCAGTTCTTC.

This clone appeared a few times. The chain links TRBV30 to TRBJ2-7, with D perhaps matching TRBD1 (5 bases). Trimming took 1 base from V and 0 from J, leaving 10 bases between them. CDR3 size: 14 residues. The V gene's germline CDR1 is GTSNPN and CDR2 SVGIG (reference sequence). The CDR3 sequence: CAWSADRSSYEQYF. CDR3 DNA sequence: TGTGCCTGGAGTGCCGACAGAAGCTCCTACGAGCAGTACTTC.

This clone was counted a few times. The genes are TRBV7-3 and TRBJ1-2; no clear D gene. Deletions cut 4 bases from V and 8 bases from J, with 14 bases between. Germline CDR1 and CDR2: SGHTA and FQGTGA. This CDR3 has 13 amino acids. The CDR3, as DNA: TGTGCCAGCAGCTATAGCCCCGCGGGGGGCTACACCTTC. Amino acid sequence: CASSYSPAGGYTF.

V and J are TRBV21-1 and TRBJ2-3; the table's D call, TRBD2, has no DNA check behind it. TRBV21-1 is flagged as a pseudogene. The CDR3 totals 18 residues. Written as DNA, the CDR3 is TGTGCCAGCACCGACAGCCCTCCGGGACTAGATAGGGTAGATACGCAGTATTTT. Protein: CASTDSPPGLDRVDTQYF.

The chain employs TRBV4-1 and TRBJ1-5; 11 bases match TRBD1. This CDR3 contains 18 residues. V shed 0 bases and J 0 bases; nucleotides not matched to a gene: 4. The germline gives CDR1 MGHRA, CDR2 YSYEKL. Here the CDR3 DNA reads TGCGCCAGCAGCCAAGATTGGACAGGGGGCCTTAGCAATCAGCCCCAGCATTTT. Translated: CASSQDWTGGLSNQPQHF.

This chain joins TRBV9 and TRBJ2-1; TRBD1 might be the D (6 bases). Germline assignment: CDR1 SGDLS and CDR2 YYNGEE. Deletions cut 6 bases from V and 3 bases from J, with 28 bases between. The CDR3 contains 19 residues. CDR3: CASTHPLKAGTLDYNEQFF. Here the CDR3 DNA reads TGTGCCAGCACCCACCCCCTGAAGGCCGGGACATTAGACTACAATGAGCAGTTCTTC.